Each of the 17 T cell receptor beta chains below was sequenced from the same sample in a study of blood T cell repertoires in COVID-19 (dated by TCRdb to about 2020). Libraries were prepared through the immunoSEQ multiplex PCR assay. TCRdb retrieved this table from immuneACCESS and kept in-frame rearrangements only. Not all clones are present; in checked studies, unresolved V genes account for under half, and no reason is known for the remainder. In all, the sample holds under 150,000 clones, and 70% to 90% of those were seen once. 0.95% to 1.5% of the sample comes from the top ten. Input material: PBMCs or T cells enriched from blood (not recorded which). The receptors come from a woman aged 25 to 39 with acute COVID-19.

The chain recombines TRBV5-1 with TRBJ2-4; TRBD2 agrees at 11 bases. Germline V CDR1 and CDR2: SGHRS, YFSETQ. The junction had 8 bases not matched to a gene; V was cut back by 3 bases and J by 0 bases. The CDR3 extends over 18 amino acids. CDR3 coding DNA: TGCGCCAGCAGCTGGACGGGACTAGCGGACCTAGCCAAAAACATTCAGTACTTC. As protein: CASSWTGLADLAKNIQYF.

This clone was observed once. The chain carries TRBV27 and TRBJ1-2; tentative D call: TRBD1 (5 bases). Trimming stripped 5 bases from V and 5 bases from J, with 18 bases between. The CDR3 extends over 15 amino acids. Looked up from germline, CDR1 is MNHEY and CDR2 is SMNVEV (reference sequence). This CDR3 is CASSPGGIPFYGYTF. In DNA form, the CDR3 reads TGTGCCAGCAGTCCGGGGGGGATTCCCTTTTATGGCTACACCTTC.

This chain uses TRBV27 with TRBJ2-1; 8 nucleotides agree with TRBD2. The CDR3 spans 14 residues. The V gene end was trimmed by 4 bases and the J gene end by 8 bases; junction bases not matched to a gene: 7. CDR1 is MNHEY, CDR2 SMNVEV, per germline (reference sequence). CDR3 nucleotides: TGTGCCAGCAGTTCCAGGAGCGGGAGCGATGAGCAGTTCTTC. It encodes CASSSRSGSDEQFF.

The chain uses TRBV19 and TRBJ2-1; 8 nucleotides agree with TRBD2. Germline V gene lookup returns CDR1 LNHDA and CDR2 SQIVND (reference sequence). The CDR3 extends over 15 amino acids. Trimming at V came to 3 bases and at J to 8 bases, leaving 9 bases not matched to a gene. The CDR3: CASSIPGRRGDEQFF. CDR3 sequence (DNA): TGTGCCAGTAGTATTCCGGGACGGCGGGGGGATGAGCAGTTCTTC.

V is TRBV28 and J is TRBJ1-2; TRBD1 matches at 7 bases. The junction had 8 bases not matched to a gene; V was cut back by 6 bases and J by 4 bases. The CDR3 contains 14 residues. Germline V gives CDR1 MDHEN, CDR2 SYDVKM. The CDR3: CASRETGKSYGYTF. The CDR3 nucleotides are TGTGCCAGCAGGGAGACAGGGAAGAGCTATGGCTACACCTTC.

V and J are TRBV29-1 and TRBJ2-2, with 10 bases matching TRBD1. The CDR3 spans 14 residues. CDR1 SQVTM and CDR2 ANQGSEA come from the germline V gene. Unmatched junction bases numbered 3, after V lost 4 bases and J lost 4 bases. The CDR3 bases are TGCAGCGTTGGACAGGGGGCGGGCACCGGGGAGCTGTTTTTT. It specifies CSVGQGAGTGELFF.

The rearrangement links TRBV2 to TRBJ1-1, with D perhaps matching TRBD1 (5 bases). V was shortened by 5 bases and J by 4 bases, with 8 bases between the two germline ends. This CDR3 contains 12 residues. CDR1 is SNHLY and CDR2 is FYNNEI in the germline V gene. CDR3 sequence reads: CASSRGVTEAFF. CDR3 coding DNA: TGTGCCAGCAGTCGGGGGGTCACTGAAGCTTTCTTT.

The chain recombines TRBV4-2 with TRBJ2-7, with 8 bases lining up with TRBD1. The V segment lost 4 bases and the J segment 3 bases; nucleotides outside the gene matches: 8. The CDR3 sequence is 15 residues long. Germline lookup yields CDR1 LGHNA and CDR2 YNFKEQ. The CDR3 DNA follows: TGTGCCAGCAGCCTTCGGGACAGGAGGTACTACGAGCAGTACTTC. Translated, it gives CASSLRDRRYYEQYF.

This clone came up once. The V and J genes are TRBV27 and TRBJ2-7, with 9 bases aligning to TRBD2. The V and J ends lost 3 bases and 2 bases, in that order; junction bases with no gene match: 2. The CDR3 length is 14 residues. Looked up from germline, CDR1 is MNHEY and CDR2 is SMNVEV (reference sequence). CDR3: CASSLGLATYEQYF. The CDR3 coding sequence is TGTGCCAGCAGTTTGGGACTAGCCACCTACGAGCAGTACTTC.

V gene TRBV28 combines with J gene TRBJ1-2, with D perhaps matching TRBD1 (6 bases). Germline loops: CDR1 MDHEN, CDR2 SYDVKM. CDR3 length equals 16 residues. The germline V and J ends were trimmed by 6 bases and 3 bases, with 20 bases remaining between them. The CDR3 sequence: CASRPGDRPSYYGYTF. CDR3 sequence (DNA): TGTGCCAGCAGGCCAGGGGATCGGCCCTCCTACTATGGCTACACCTTC.

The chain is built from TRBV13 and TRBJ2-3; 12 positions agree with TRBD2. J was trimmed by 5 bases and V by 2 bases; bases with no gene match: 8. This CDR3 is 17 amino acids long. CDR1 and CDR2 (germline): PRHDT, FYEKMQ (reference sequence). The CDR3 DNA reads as TGTGCCAGCAGCTTACTAGCGGGAGGGCCGGGAGAAGATACGCAGTATTTT. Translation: CASSLLAGGPGEDTQYF. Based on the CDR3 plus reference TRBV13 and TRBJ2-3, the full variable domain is AAGVIQSPRHLIKEKRETATLKCYPIPRHDTVYWYQQGPGQDPQFLISFYEKMQSDKGSIPDRFSAQQFSDYHSELNMSSLELGDSALYFCASSLLAGGPGEDTQYFGPGTRLTVL.

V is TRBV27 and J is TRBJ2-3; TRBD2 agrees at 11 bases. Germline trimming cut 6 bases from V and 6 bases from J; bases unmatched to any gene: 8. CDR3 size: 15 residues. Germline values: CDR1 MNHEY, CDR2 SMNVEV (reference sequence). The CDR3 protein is CASSLGSGRGDTQYF. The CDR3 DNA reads TGTGCCAGCAGCTTGGGTAGCGGGAGGGGGGATACGCAGTATTTT.

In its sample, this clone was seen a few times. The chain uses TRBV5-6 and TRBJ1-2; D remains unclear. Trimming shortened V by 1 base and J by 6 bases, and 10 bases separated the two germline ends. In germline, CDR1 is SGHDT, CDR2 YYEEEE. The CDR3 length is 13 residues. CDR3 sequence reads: CASSLTVTHGYTF. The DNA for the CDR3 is TGTGCCAGCAGCTTGACAGTAACCCATGGCTACACCTTC.

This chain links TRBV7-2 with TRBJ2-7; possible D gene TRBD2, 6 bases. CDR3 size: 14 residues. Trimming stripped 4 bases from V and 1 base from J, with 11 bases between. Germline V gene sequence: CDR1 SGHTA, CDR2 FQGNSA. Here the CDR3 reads CASSSWRESYEQYF. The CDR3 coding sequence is TGTGCCAGCAGCTCCTGGCGGGAATCCTACGAGCAGTACTTC.

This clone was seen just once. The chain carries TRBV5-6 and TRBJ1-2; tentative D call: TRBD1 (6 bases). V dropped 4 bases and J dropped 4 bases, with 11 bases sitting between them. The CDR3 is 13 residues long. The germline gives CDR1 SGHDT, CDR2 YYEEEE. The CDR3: CASSQDSGYGYTF. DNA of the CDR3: TGTGCCAGCAGCCAGGACAGCGGCTATGGCTACACCTTC.

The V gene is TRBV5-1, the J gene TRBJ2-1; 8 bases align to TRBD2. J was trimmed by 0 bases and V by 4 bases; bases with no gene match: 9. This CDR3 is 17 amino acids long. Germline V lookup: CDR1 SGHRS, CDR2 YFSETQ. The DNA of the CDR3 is TGCGCCAGCAGCACGCAAACTAGCGGCAGCTCCTACAATGAGCAGTTCTTC. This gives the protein CASSTQTSGSSYNEQFF.

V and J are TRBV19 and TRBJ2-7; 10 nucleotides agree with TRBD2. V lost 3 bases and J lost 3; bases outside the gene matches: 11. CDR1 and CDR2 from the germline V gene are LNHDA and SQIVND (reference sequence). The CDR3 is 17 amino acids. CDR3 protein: CASSILLSRTSGYEQYF. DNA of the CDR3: TGTGCCAGTAGTATCTTGTTGTCTCGGACTAGCGGCTACGAGCAGTACTTC.